This T cell receptor (beta chain) was documented in a study of T-cell reconstitution after alpha-beta-depleted transplantation in children. Findings and limits, study-wide: At around two months after transplant, the alpha-beta T cells were reportedly derived from several hundred expanded clones that came from non-depleted graft cells.

Unique molecular identifiers were built into the TCRbeta library. Via MiXCR, TCRdb re-called the PCR reads, giving one row per CDR3 protein. Of over 2,500 distinct CDR3 sequences in the sample, about 28% are singletons; the top ten hold approximately 60%. The CDR3 runs 15 residues. This clonotype appeared many times. Its antigen is still unknown. The sequence was collected from a male patient aged 2 to 9 who had a stem cell transplant for acute myeloid leukemia, so the T cells may come from the graft donor. This sequence joins TRBV21-1 and TRBJ1-1. TRBV21-1 is a pseudogene segment. The sample consisted of PBMCs, mostly from graft donor cells, taken 60 days after TCRalphabeta/CD19-depleted stem cell transplant. As DNA, the CDR3 is TGTGCCAGCAGCAAAGGACCCCGAGGGAACACTGAAGCTTTCTTT. As protein: CASSKGPRGNTEAFF.